The sequence of this TCR beta chain was determined in a study of cytomegalovirus exposure and HLA in healthy donors. The study's findings and limits: In a later analysis, donors in an Asian-associated ancestry cluster reportedly had fewer N-insertions in productive TCRs than the cohort mean. TCR beta V- and J-gene trimming, according to a later analysis, was linked to a missense DCLRE1C variant. CMV antigen specificity of a few CMV-associated chains was confirmed in vitro.

Primers for the PCR totalled 60 Vbeta and 13 Jbeta. The data were produced by immunoSEQ multiplex PCR, yet TCRdb's version contains in-frame clones alone and is incomplete. In the table there are roughly 160,000 clones, approximately 81% of which are singletons. Nominal health characterized the donors when sampled, though unrecorded immune exposures were likely. Regarding this clone: Its target is not known.

The TCR comes from a woman aged 30 to 39 in good health and CMV-seropositive. The sequenced sample consisted of PBMCs.

CDR3 nucleotide sequence: TGTGCCAGCAGCCAAGAGAAATTGAACACTGAAGCTTTCTTT. Protein product: CASSQEKLNTEAFF. The rearrangement uses TRBV16 and TRBJ1-1; D is ambiguous. V gave up 2 bases and J gave up 0 bases, with 7 bases separating them. This CDR3 has 14 amino acids. CDR1 KGHSY and CDR2 FQNENV come from the germline V gene.